The 8 T cell receptor beta chains below all came from one sample that was sequenced in a study of OX40 agonist ivuxolimab in advanced cancers. TCRdb keeps only in-frame clones here, not all; method: immunoSEQ multiplex PCR. Of approximately 69,000 clones in the sample, roughly 88% were seen once. The material was CD4+ or CD8+ T cells sorted from blood, obtained in a trial of the OX40 agonist ivuxolimab. These receptors were obtained from an adult with an advanced solid tumor such as melanoma, head and neck, liver or kidney cancer.

This chain connects TRBV18 to TRBJ1-1; TRBD1 aligns across 9 bases. The germline V gene has CDR1 KGHSH and CDR2 LQKENI. V lost 3 bases to trimming and J lost 5 bases; unmatched junction nucleotides: 13. The CDR3 loop spans 17 amino acids. The CDR3 protein is CASSPGRYRGRGTEAFF. CDR3 nucleotides: TGTGCCAGCTCACCGGGAAGATACAGGGGGCGCGGGACTGAAGCTTTCTTT.

This chain joins TRBV19 and TRBJ1-3; unclear D gene. Germline V CDR1 and CDR2: LNHDA, SQIVND (reference sequence). The V gene lost 5 bases and the J gene lost 0 bases, with 14 bases spanning the gap. This CDR3 is 16 amino acids long. Here the CDR3 reads CASSDRHTTSGNTIYF. The CDR3 nucleotides read TGTGCCAGTAGTGACCGACATACTACCTCTGGAAACACCATATATTTT.

J is TRBJ1-2 and V is TRBV7-6; 7 positions match TRBD1. V was pared by 1 base and J by 8 bases, with 19 bases of the junction left unmatched. In germline, CDR1 is SGHVS, CDR2 FNYEAQ. This CDR3 has 18 residues. CDR3: CASSLGSSLEIRGRGYTF. In DNA, the CDR3 is TGTGCCAGCAGCTTAGGAAGCAGCTTAGAAATAAGGGGGCGAGGCTACACCTTC.

The rearrangement links TRBV27 to TRBJ2-2; 10 nucleotides line up with TRBD1. Germline trimming cut 10 bases from V and 7 bases from J; bases unmatched to any gene: 9. The CDR3 totals 14 residues. Per germline, CDR1 MNHEY and CDR2 SMNVEV (reference sequence). The CDR3 DNA follows: TGTGCCACCCGGACAGGGGGACGATTCGGGGAGCTGTTTTTT. This sequence encodes CATRTGGRFGELFF.

This sequence joins TRBV6-1 and TRBJ1-1; D is unclear. The CDR3 consists of 11 residues. Germline-derived CDR1 and CDR2 are MNHNS and SASEGT. Trimming left V 4 bases short and J 10 bases short, with 10 bases between. This CDR3 is CASSAGWRAFF. CDR3 bases: TGTGCCAGCAGTGCGGGGTGGAGAGCTTTCTTT.

J is TRBJ1-2 and V is TRBV12-2; TRBD1, as called in the table, went unchecked against the DNA. TRBV12-2 is a known pseudogene. The CDR3 sequence is 16 residues long. The CDR3 nucleotides are TGTGCAAGTCGCTTATGGGGGGACAGAGCTAACTATGGCTACACCTTC. Protein sequence: CASRLWGDRANYGYTF.

J is TRBJ1-2 and V is TRBV5-1; 7 bases match TRBD1. CDR3 size: 15 residues. Germline V gene data show CDR1 as SGHRS and CDR2 as YFSETQ. Losses at the gene ends were 0 bases for V and 0 bases for J; bases not matched to a gene: 2. CDR3 in amino acids: CASSLVQGANYGYTF. The CDR3 nucleotides are TGCGCCAGCAGCTTGGTTCAGGGGGCTAACTATGGCTACACCTTC.

The chain is built from TRBV6-1 and TRBJ2-7; TRBD2 is a possible D gene (6 bases). CDR1 is MNHNS, CDR2 SASEGT, per germline. The CDR3 sequence is 14 residues long. With 7 bases removed from V and 3 bases from J, the gap between germline ends came to 16 bases. This CDR3 reads CASTSRGGGYEQYF. DNA of the CDR3: TGTGCCAGCACCTCCCGGGGAGGTGGCTACGAGCAGTACTTC.